This TCR beta chain is from a study of TIL therapy for anti-PD-1-resistant metastatic lung cancer. Study summary: Tumors had a median PD-L1 proportion score of 6%. Most patients had lung adenocarcinoma; several tumors were EGFR-mutant, two ALK-rearranged; half smoked currently or formerly. Tumors carried a median around 1.4 non-synonymous mutations per megabase.

This was the immunoSEQ v3 assay. Sequenced by immunoSEQ multiplex PCR; TCRdb stores in-frame clones only, minus some. This sample has approximately 95,000 clones, with around 71% found just once. This clone was seen a single time. Its antigen remains unidentified. The CDR3 consists of 12 residues. V dropped 7 bases and J dropped 5 bases, with 8 bases sitting between them. The germline CDR1 and CDR2 sequences are MGHDK and SYGVNS. Overall study results and limits: Patients were highly selected, enriched for treatment-naive, never-smoker and oncogene-addicted cases.

Time point specified: pre-treatment sample, taken before nivolumab and TIL therapy. The tumor samples were excised metastases, mostly pleural nodules or supraclavicular lymph nodes. This material consisted of tumor tissue, taken at baseline. The clonotype originates from a person between 25 and 79 years old with non-small cell lung cancer. This chain connects TRBV25-1 to TRBJ1-4; D unresolved. CDR3 sequence (DNA): TGTGCCAGCACAAGTCAGAATGAAAAACTGTTTTTT. Translated, it gives CASTSQNEKLFF.